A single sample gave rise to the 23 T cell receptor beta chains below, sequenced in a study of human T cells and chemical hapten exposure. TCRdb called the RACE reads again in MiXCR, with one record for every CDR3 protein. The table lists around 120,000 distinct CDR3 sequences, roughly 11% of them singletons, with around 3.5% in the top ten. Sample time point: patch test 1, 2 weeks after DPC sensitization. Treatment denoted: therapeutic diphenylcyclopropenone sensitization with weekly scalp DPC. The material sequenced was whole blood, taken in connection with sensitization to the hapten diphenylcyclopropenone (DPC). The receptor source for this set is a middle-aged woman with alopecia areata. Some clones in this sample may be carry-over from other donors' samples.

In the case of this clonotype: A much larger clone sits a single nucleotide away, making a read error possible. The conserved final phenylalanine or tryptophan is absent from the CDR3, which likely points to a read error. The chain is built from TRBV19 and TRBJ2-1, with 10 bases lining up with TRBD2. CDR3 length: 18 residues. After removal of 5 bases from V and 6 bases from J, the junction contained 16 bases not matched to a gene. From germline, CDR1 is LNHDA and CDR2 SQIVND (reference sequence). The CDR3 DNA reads TGTGCCAGTAGTCTGTCGGCGAAGCGGGAGGGCCTGGTCAATGAGCAGTTCCTC. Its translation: CASSLSAKREGLVNEQFL.

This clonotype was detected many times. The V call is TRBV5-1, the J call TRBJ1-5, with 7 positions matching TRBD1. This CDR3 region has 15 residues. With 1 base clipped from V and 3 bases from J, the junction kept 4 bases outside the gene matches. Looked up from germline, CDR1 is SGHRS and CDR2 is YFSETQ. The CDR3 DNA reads TGCGCCAGCAGCTTGTCAACAGGGGACAATCAGCCCCAGCATTTT. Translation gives CASSLSTGDNQPQHF. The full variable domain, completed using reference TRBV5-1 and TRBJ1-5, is KAGVTQTPRYLIKTRGQQVTLSCSPISGHRSVSWYQQTPGQGLQFLFEYFSETQRNKGNFPGRFSGRQFSNSRSEMNVSTLELGDSALYLCASSLSTGDNQPQHFGDGTRLSIL.

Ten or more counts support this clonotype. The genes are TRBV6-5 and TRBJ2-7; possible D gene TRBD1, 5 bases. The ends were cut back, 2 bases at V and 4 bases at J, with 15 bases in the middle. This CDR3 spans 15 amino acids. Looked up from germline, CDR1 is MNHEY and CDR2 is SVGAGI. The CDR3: CASSYGQGVGYEQYF. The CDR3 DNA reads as TGTGCCAGCAGTTACGGTCAGGGCGTGGGATACGAGCAGTACTTC.

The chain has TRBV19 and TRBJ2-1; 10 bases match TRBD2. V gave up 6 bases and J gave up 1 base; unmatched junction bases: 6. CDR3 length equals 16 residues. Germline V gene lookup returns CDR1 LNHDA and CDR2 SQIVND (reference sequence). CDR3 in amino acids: CASSLTGLASYNEQFF. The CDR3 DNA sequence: TGTGCCAGTAGCCTCACGGGACTAGCGTCCTACAATGAGCAGTTCTTC. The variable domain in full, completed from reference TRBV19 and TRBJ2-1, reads DGGITQSPKYLFRKEGQNVTLSCEQNLNHDAMYWYRQDPGQGLRLIYYSQIVNDFQKGDIAEGYSVSREKKESFPLTVTSAQKNPTAFYLCASSLTGLASYNEQFFGPGTRLTVL.

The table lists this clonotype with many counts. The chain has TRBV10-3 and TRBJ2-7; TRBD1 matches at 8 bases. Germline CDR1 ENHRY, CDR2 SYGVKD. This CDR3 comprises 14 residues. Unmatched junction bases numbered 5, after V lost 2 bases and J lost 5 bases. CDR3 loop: CAISETTTGDEQYF. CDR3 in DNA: TGTGCCATCAGTGAGACCACGACAGGGGACGAGCAGTACTTC.

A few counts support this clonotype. CDR3 nucleotide sequence: TGTGCCAGCAGCTTAGCGCTCCCTAGCGCACCCTACGAGCAGTACTTC. This gives the protein CASSLALPSAPYEQYF. The rearrangement links TRBV7-2 to TRBJ2-7; D is possibly TRBD2 (6 bases). Trimming removed 0 bases from V and 2 bases from J, with 14 bases in between. Germline CDR1 is SGHTA and CDR2 is FQGNSA. The CDR3 is made up of 16 amino acids.

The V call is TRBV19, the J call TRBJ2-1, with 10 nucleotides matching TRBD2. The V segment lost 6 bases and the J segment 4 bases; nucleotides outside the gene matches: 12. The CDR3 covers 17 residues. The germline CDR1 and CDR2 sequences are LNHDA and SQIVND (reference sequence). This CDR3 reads CASRGASGRARYNEQFF. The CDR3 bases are TGTGCCAGTAGAGGGGCCAGCGGGAGGGCCCGATACAATGAGCAGTTCTTC.

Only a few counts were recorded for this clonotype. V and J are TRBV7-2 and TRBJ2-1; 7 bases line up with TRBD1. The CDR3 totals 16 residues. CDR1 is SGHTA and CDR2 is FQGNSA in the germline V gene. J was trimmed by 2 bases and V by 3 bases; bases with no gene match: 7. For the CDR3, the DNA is TGTGCCAGCAGCTTGTTGGGACAGCGCACCTACAATGAGCAGTTCTTC. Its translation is CASSLLGQRTYNEQFF. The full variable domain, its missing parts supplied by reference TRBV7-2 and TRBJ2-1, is GAGVSQSPSNKVTEKGKDVELRCDPISGHTALYWYRQSLGQGLEFLIYFQGNSAPDKSGLPSDRFSAERTGGSVSTLTIQRTQQEDSAVYLCASSLLGQRTYNEQFFGPGTRLTVL.

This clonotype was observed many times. This chain's CDR3 is CASSEGARGNQPQHF. DNA for the CDR3: TGTGCCAGTAGTGAGGGGGCGCGGGGCAATCAGCCCCAGCATTTT. This chain links TRBV19 with TRBJ1-5, with 7 bases fitting TRBD1. V shed 5 bases and J 2 bases; nucleotides not matched to a gene: 6. Per the germline V gene, CDR1 is LNHDA and CDR2 is SQIVND (reference sequence). The CDR3 sequence is 15 residues long.

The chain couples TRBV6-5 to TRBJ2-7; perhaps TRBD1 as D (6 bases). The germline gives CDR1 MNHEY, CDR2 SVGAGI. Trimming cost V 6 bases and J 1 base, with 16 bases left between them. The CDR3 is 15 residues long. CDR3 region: CASSSRDTKSYEQYF. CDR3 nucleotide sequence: TGTGCCAGCAGCAGCCGGGACACTAAATCCTACGAGCAGTACTTC.

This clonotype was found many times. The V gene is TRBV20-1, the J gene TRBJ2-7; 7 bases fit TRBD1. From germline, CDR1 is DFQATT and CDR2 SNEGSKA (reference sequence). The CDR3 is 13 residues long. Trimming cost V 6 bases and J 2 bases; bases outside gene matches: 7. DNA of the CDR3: TGCAGTGCCAGACAGGGAGCCCCCTACGAGCAGTACTTC. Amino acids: CSARQGAPYEQYF.

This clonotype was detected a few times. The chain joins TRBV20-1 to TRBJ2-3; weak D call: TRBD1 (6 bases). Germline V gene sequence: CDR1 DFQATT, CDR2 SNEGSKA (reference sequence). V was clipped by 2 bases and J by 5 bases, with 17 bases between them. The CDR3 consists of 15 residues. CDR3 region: CSARKAGASIDTQYF. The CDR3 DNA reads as TGCAGTGCTAGAAAGGCAGGGGCGTCGATAGATACGCAGTATTTT.

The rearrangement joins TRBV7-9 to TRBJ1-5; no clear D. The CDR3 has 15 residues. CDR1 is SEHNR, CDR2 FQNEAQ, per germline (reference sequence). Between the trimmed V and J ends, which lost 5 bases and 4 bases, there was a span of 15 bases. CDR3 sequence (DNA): TGTGCCAGCAGCCCCGATGGCCCTTCTAATCAGCCCCAGCATTTT. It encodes CASSPDGPSNQPQHF.

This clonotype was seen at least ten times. The CDR3 nucleotides are TGTGCCGCCCGGGCGGGAGGAGGGACCGGGGAGCTGTTTTTT. Translation: CAARAGGGTGELFF. V usage is TRBV10-3 and J usage is TRBJ2-2, with 8 bases lining up with TRBD2. The germline V gene has CDR1 ENHRY and CDR2 SYGVKD. V gave up 11 bases and J gave up 5 bases; unmatched junction bases: 10. This CDR3 spans 14 amino acids.

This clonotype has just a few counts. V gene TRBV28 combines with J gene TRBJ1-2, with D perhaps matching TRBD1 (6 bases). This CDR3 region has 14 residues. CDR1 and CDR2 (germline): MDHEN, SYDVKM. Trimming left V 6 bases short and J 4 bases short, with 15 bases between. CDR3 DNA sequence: TGTGCCAGCAGGGGGGCCGGGACCGCCTATGGCTACACCTTC. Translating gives CASRGAGTAYGYTF.

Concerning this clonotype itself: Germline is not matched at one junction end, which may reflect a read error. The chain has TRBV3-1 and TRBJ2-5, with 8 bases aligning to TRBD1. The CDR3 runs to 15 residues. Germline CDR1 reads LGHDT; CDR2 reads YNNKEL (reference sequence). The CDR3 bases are TGTGTCAGCAGCCGGATAGGACAGGGCAGAGAGACCCAGTACTTC. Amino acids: CVSSRIGQGRETQYF.

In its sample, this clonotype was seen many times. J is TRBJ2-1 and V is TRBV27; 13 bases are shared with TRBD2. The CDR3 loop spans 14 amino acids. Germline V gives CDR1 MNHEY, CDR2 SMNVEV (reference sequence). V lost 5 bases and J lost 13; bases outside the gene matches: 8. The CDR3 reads CASSPGLAGVAQFF. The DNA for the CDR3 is TGTGCCAGCAGTCCCGGACTAGCGGGAGTCGCCCAGTTCTTC.

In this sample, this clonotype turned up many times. As DNA, the CDR3 is TGTGCCAGCAGTGAAGCGGCCCCGGGGGACGAGCAGTACTTC. This gives the protein CASSEAAPGDEQYF. V gene TRBV2 combines with J gene TRBJ2-7, with D maybe TRBD2 (6 bases). Germline loops: CDR1 SNHLY, CDR2 FYNNEI. The length of the CDR3 is 14 residues. The V and J ends lost 0 bases and 5 bases respectively, with 11 bases between them. The full variable domain, its missing parts supplied by reference TRBV2 and TRBJ2-7, is EPEVTQTPSHQVTQMGQEVILRCVPISNHLYFYWYRQILGQKVEFLVSFYNNEISEKSEIFDDQFSVERPDGSNFTLKIRSTKLEDSAMYFCASSEAAPGDEQYFGPGTRLTVT.

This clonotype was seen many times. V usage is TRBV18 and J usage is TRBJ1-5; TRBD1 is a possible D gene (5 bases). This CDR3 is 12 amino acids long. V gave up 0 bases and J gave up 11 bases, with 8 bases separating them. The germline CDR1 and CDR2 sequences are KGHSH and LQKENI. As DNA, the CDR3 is TGTGCCAGCTCACCACCGGTGGGGGCCCAGCATTTT. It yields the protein CASSPPVGAQHF.

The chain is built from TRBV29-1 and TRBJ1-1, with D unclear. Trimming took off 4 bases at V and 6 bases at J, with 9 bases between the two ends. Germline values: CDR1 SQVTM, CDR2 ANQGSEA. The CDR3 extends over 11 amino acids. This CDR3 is CSVVPLPEAFF. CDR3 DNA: TGCAGCGTTGTCCCCCTACCTGAAGCTTTCTTT. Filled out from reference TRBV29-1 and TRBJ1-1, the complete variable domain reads SAVISQKPSRDICQRGTSLTIQCQVDSQVTMMFWYRQQPGQSLTLIATANQGSEATYESGFVIDKFPISRPNLTFSTLTVSNMSPEDSSIYLCSVVPLPEAFFGQGTRLTVV.

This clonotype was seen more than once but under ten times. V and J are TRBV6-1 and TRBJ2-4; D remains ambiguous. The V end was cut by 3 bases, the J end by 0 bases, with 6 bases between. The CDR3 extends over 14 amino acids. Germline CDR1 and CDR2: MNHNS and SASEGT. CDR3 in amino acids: CASSDGLAKNIQYF. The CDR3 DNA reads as TGTGCCAGCAGTGACGGCTTAGCCAAAAACATTCAGTACTTC.

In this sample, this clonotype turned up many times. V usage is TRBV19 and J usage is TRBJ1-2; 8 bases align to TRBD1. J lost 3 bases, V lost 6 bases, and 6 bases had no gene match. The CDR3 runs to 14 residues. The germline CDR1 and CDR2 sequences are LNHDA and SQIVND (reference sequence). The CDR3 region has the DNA TGTGCCAGTAGGATGGACAGGGCCCACTATGGCTACACCTTC. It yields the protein CASRMDRAHYGYTF. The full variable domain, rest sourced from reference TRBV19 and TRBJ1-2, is DGGITQSPKYLFRKEGQNVTLSCEQNLNHDAMYWYRQDPGQGLRLIYYSQIVNDFQKGDIAEGYSVSREKKESFPLTVTSAQKNPTAFYLCASRMDRAHYGYTFGSGTRLTVV.

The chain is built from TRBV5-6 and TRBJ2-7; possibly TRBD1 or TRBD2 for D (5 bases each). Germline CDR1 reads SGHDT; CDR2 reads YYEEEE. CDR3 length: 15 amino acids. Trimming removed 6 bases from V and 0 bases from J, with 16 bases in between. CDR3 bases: TGTGCCAGCACTATGGGGGTCACTACCTCCTACGAGCAGTACTTC. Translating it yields CASTMGVTTSYEQYF.